This T cell receptor (beta chain) was profiled in a study of blood T cell repertoires in COVID-19 (dated by TCRdb to about 2020). Looking at the study overall: The collaborator samples originated in the United States, Italy and Spain and spanned the acute and convalescent phases of COVID-19. The dataset comprised deeply sampled blood TCRbeta repertoires from subjects exposed to, actively infected with, or recovered from COVID-19. Nearly every sample came with metadata listing a de-identified subject ID, COVID-19 status, age in years and sex. The material from the prospective study consisted of cDNA or gDNA derived from T cells, B-cell-depleted T cells, or PBMCs. Where available, HLA class I and class II types were taken from metadata supplied by the sample provider and were not determined by assay-based typing. Samples came from the ongoing ImmuneRACE study (first 160 participants) plus 1,254 subjects from 6 global collaborators. The repertoires were released in a freely available public database intended as a resource for research on the immune response to SARS-CoV-2. Beyond this particular receptor, the publication reports: The quantity of clinical and demographic metadata differed by source and by participant and was supplied without curation.

TCRbeta CDR3 regions were amplified from genomic DNA by means of the immunoSEQ Assay, a bias-controlled multiplex PCR. As for the original processing: Within the assay, amplification of reference gene primers was used to estimate how many nucleated cells each sample contained. To quantify the absolute abundance of each unique TCRbeta CDR3 rearrangement, sequence reads were collapsed and filtered. For each sample, productive Simpson clonality was calculated as the square root of Simpson's diversity index across productive rearrangements. Sourced from immuneACCESS, this table was stored by TCRdb with only in-frame sequences that have V and J called. A share of the clones is absent; for the studies checked, an unresolved V gene accounts for under half, and the remainder has no known explanation. That table is the source of V, J and clone size, and D and trimming were worked out from the DNA. The sample table holds approximately 440,000 clones, of which about 91% were seen once. Roughly 12% of the sample is taken by the ten largest.

This clone came up once. The antigen it recognizes is unknown. Base qualities are not provided; no much larger clone lies one nucleotide away. At one collaborating source in Seattle, patients were enrolled during active infection and were followed longitudinally through the course of disease. Collaborating institutions collected whole blood in K2EDTA tubes following their own protocols. For TCRbeta analysis, collaborators shipped samples as frozen whole blood, isolated PBMCs, or DNA extracted from either of those sample types. V drops 6 bases and J drops 3 bases, leaving 11 bases in between. The germline V gene encodes CDR1 SGHVS and CDR2 FQNEAQ. Reading from cysteine to phenylalanine, the CDR3 counts 14 amino acids. Just the 42-base CDR3 DNA is kept, in frame starting at base 1.

Recombination joined TRBV7-8 with TRBJ2-2, with TRBD2 tentatively as D gene (6 bases match). The sequence was collected from a woman in her forties or fifties with COVID-19, enrolled during active disease. Sequencing was carried out using peripheral blood. The CDR3 corresponds to CASRTRGDTGELFF. The bases read TGTGCCAGCAGGACTCGCGGGGACACCGGGGAGCTGTTTTTT.